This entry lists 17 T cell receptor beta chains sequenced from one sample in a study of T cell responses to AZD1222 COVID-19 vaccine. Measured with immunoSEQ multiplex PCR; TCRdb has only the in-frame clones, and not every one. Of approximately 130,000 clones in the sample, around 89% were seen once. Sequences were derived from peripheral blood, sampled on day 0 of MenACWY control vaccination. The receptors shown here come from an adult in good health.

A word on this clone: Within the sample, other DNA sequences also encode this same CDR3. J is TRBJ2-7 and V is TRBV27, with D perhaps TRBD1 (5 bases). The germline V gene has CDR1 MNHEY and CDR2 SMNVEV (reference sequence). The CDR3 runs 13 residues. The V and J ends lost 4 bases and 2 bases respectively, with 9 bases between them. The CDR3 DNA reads TGTGCCAGCAGTTCGGGCAGGGCCTACGAGCAGTACTTC. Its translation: CASSSGRAYEQYF.

In DNA, the CDR3 is TGTGCCAGCAACATGGGGGCCACAGATACGCAGTATTTT. Amino acid sequence: CASNMGATDTQYF. The chain links TRBV12-3 or TRBV12-4 to TRBJ2-3; possible D gene TRBD1, 6 bases. The CDR3 length is 13 residues. Trimming took off 7 bases at V and 2 bases at J, with 10 bases between the two ends.

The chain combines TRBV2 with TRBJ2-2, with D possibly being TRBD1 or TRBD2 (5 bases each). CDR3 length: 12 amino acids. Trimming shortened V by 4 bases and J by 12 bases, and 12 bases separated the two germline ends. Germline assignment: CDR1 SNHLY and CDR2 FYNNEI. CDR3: CASSGDGPKLFF. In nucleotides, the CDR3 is TGTGCCAGCAGTGGGGACGGTCCAAAGCTGTTTTTT.

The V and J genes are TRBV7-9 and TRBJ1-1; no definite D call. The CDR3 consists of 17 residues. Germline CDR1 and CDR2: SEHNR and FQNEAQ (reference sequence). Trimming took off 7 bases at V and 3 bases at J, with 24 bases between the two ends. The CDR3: CASTPLPAGSADTEAFF. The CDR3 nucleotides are TGTGCCAGCACCCCTCTACCGGCCGGGTCCGCGGACACTGAAGCTTTCTTT.

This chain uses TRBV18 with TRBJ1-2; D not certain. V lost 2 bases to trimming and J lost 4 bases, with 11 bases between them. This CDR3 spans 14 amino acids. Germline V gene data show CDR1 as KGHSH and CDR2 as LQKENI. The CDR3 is CASSPARDSYGYTF. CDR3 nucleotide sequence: TGTGCCAGCTCACCAGCGAGGGATAGCTATGGCTACACCTTC.

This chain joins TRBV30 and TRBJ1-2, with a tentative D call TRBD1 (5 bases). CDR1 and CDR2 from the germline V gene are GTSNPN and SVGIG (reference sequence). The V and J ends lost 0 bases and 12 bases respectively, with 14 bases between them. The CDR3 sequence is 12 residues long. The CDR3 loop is CAWSVGREANTF. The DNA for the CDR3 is TGTGCCTGGAGTGTTGGCAGGGAAGCGAACACCTTC.

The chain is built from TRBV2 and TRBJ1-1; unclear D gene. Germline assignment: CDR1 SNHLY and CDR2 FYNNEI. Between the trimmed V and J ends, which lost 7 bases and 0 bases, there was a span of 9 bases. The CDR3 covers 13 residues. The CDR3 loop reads CASNPDMNTEAFF. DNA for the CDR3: TGTGCCAGCAACCCTGACATGAACACTGAAGCTTTCTTT. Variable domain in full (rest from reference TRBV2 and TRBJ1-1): EPEVTQTPSHQVTQMGQEVILRCVPISNHLYFYWYRQILGQKVEFLVSFYNNEISEKSEIFDDQFSVERPDGSNFTLKIRSTKLEDSAMYFCASNPDMNTEAFFGQGTRLTVV.

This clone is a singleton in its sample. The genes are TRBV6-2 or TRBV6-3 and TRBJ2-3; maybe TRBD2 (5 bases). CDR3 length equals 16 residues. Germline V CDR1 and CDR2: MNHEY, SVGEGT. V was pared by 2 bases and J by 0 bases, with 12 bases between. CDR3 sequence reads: CASSYMGALSTDTQYF. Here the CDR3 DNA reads TGTGCCAGCAGTTACATGGGAGCACTTAGCACAGATACGCAGTATTTT.

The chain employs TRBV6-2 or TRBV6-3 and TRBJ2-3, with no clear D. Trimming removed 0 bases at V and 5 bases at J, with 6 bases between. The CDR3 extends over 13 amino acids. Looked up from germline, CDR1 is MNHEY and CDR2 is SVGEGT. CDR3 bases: TGTGCCAGCAGTTACTCAGTGGTAGATACGCAGTATTTT. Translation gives CASSYSVVDTQYF.

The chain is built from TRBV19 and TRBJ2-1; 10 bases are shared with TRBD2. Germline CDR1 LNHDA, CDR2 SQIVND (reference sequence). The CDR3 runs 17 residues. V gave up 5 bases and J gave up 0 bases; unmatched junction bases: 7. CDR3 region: CASSPLAGALSYNEQFF. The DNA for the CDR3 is TGTGCCAGTAGTCCCCTAGCGGGAGCGCTCTCCTACAATGAGCAGTTCTTC.

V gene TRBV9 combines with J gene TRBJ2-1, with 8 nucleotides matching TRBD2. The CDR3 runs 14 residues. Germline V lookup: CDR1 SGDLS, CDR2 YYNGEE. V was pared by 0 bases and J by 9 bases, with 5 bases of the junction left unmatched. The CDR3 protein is CASSVVSGNAEQFF. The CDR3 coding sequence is TGTGCCAGCAGCGTAGTTAGCGGGAATGCTGAGCAGTTCTTC.

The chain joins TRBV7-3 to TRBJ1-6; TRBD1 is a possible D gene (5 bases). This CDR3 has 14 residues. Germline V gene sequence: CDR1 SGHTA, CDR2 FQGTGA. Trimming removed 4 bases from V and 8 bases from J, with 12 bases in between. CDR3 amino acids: CASSSGPQDSPLHF. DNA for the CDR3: TGTGCCAGCAGCTCGGGACCCCAGGATTCACCCCTCCACTTT.

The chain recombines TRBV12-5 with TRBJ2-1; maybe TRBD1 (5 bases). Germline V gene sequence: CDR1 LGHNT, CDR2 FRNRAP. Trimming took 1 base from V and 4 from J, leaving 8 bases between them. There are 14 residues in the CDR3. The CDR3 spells CASGLGGRYNEQFF. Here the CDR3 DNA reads TGTGCTAGTGGTTTGGGGGGCCGATACAATGAGCAGTTCTTC.

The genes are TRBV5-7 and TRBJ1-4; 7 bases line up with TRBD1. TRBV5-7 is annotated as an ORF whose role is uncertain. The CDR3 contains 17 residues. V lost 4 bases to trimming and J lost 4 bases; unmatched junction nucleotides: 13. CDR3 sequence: CASSEGEGAVGNEKLFF. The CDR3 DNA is TGTGCCAGCAGCGAGGGGGAGGGGGCTGTGGGTAATGAAAAACTGTTTTTT.

CDR3 sequence reads: CAWSATSYGYTF. The CDR3 DNA reads as TGTGCCTGGAGTGCCACCTCATATGGCTACACCTTC. This sequence joins TRBV30 and TRBJ1-2; D gene unclear. Trimming shortened V by 1 base and J by 5 bases, and 8 bases separated the two germline ends. Germline V gene lookup returns CDR1 GTSNPN and CDR2 SVGIG (reference sequence). The CDR3 has 12 residues.

CDR3 DNA: TGTGCCAGCAGCCAGGCGGGGGCCCGGGAGACCCAGTACTTC. Its protein product is CASSQAGARETQYF. This rearrangement joins TRBV11-2 to TRBJ2-5; TRBD2 is a possible D gene (7 bases). Trimming stripped 5 bases from V and 5 bases from J, with 15 bases between. Germline assignment: CDR1 SGHAT and CDR2 FQNNGV. The CDR3 sequence is 14 residues long.

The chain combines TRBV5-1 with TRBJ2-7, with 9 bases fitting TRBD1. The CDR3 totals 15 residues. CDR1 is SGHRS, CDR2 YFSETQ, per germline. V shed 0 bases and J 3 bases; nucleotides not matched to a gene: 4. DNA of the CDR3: TGCGCCAGCAGCTTGGGAGGGACAGGGAGCTACGAGCAGTACTTC. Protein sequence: CASSLGGTGSYEQYF.